This passage covers 13 T cell receptor beta chains from one sample sequenced in a study of control samples from healthy donors and cancer patients. The method was immunoSEQ multiplex PCR; TCRdb's version includes in-frame clones alone and lacks a portion of them. The table has approximately 90,000 clones, 86% seen once; the top ten hold 20% to 25%. Sequences were obtained from blood. Receptors were obtained from a man younger than 40 in good health.

The count of this clone is one. The V and J genes are TRBV10-3 and TRBJ2-6, with TRBD2 matching over 7 bases. The ends lost 7 bases at V and 0 bases at J; junction bases unmatched: 6. Germline CDR1 is ENHRY and CDR2 is SYGVKD. CDR3 size: 16 residues. CDR3 in amino acids: CAITQGGPSGANVLTF. The DNA for the CDR3 is TGTGCCATCACCCAGGGAGGGCCCTCTGGGGCCAACGTCCTGACTTTC.

This rearrangement joins TRBV12-2 to TRBJ1-2; TRBD1, the D gene given by the table, was not confirmed from the DNA. TRBV12-2 is annotated as a pseudogene. The CDR3 covers 15 residues. CDR3 amino acids: CASRSIIGTGSGYTF. The CDR3 region has the DNA TGTGCAAGTCGCTCGATAATAGGGACAGGGAGCGGCTACACCTTC.

This clone was observed a few times. Written as DNA, the CDR3 is TGTGCCTGGAGTGATGGACAGGGCTATAATTCACCCCTCCACTTT. Translation gives CAWSDGQGYNSPLHF. The V gene is TRBV30, the J gene TRBJ1-6; the match to TRBD1 covers 8 bases. This CDR3 is 15 amino acids long. Trimming at V came to 1 base and at J to 3 bases, leaving 2 bases not matched to a gene. Germline CDR1 reads GTSNPN; CDR2 reads SVGIG (reference sequence).

The chain has TRBV3-1 (or the pseudogene TRBV3-2) and TRBJ2-1; D is tentatively TRBD1 or TRBD2 (5 bases each). The CDR3 is 15 amino acids. The V end lost 1 base, the J end lost 4 bases, and 11 bases lay between the germline ends. Germline CDR1 is LGHDT and CDR2 is YNNKEL (reference sequence). The CDR3 loop reads CASSQGWDGYNEQFF. Written as DNA, the CDR3 is TGTGCCAGCAGCCAAGGGTGGGACGGTTACAATGAGCAGTTCTTC.

This chain joins TRBV6-6 and TRBJ1-6; D possibly corresponds to TRBD1 (6 bases). V dropped 5 bases and J dropped 13 bases, with 15 bases sitting between them. This CDR3 spans 13 amino acids. Germline loops: CDR1 MNHNY, CDR2 SVGAGI (reference sequence). The CDR3 DNA follows: TGTGCCAGCAGTCGGACAGCCCTGCACCCCCTCCACTTT. As protein: CASSRTALHPLHF.

J is TRBJ2-6 and V is TRBV4-1, with D unresolved. Germline CDR1 is MGHRA and CDR2 is YSYEKL. The germline V and J ends were trimmed by 1 base and 4 bases, with 11 bases remaining between them. The CDR3 covers 16 residues. The CDR3 protein is CASSQVGGSGANVLTF. For the CDR3, the DNA is TGCGCCAGCAGCCAAGTTGGTGGGTCGGGGGCCAACGTCCTGACTTTC.

V usage is TRBV10-1 and J usage is TRBJ1-1, with a weak D call TRBD1 (5 bases). This CDR3 comprises 12 residues. The germline V and J ends were trimmed by 2 bases and 10 bases, with 11 bases remaining between them. Germline V CDR1 and CDR2: WNHNN, SYGVQD (reference sequence). CDR3 residues: CASSEPQGVAFF. The CDR3 DNA reads as TGCGCCAGCAGTGAGCCCCAGGGAGTAGCTTTCTTT.

The V and J genes are TRBV3-1 (or the pseudogene TRBV3-2) and TRBJ1-3; D not certain. The CDR3 consists of 15 residues. Trimming left V 4 bases short and J 0 bases short, with 10 bases between. Germline V gene lookup returns CDR1 LGHDT and CDR2 YNNKEL (reference sequence). CDR3 sequence: CASSLSTASGNTIYF. The CDR3 DNA sequence: TGTGCCAGCAGCCTTTCCACAGCCTCTGGAAACACCATATATTTT.

The chain uses TRBV9 and TRBJ2-1; D possibly uses TRBD1 or TRBD2 (5 bases each). Per germline, CDR1 SGDLS and CDR2 YYNGEE. The CDR3 extends over 14 amino acids. V lost 4 bases, J lost 6 bases, and 14 bases lay in between. The DNA of the CDR3 is TGTGCCAGCAGCTCCCGGGACCCTCCCAATGAGCAGTTCTTC. This translates into CASSSRDPPNEQFF.

V and J are TRBV24-1 and TRBJ2-3; 16 nucleotides line up with TRBD2. The CDR3 spans 18 residues. Losses at the gene ends were 7 bases for V and 2 bases for J; bases not matched to a gene: 8. Looked up from germline, CDR1 is KGHDR and CDR2 is SFDVKD. CDR3 region: CATSNPGLAGGSTDTQYF. The CDR3 DNA sequence: TGTGCCACCAGCAACCCGGGACTAGCGGGGGGGTCCACAGATACGCAGTATTTT.

This clone occurred once. This sequence joins TRBV5-4 and TRBJ2-7; 9 nucleotides agree with TRBD1. Germline CDR1 reads SGHNT; CDR2 reads YYREEE (reference sequence). Unmatched junction bases numbered 10, after V lost 0 bases and J lost 3 bases. The CDR3 spans 17 residues. The CDR3: CASSLERTGVADYEQYF. The CDR3 region has the DNA TGTGCCAGCAGCTTGGAGAGGACAGGGGTGGCGGACTACGAGCAGTACTTC.

V and J are TRBV5-1 and TRBJ2-3, with 14 bases lining up with TRBD2. Germline CDR1 reads SGHRS; CDR2 reads YFSETQ. Trimming cost V 4 bases and J 6 bases; bases outside gene matches: 7. This CDR3 contains 16 residues. The CDR3 nucleotides are TGCGCCAGCAGCACGACTAGCGGGGGGGCCTGGGATACGCAGTATTTT. Its translation is CASSTTSGGAWDTQYF.

The chain employs TRBV7-7 and TRBJ2-7; D might be TRBD1 (6 bases). Germline CDR1 SSHAT, CDR2 FNYEAQ (reference sequence). The ends were cut back, 1 base at V and 5 bases at J, with 9 bases in the middle. This CDR3 is built from 13 residues. The CDR3 DNA is TGTGCCAGCAGCTTAGGGACAGCCCACGAGCAGTACGTC. It translates to CASSLGTAHEQYV.